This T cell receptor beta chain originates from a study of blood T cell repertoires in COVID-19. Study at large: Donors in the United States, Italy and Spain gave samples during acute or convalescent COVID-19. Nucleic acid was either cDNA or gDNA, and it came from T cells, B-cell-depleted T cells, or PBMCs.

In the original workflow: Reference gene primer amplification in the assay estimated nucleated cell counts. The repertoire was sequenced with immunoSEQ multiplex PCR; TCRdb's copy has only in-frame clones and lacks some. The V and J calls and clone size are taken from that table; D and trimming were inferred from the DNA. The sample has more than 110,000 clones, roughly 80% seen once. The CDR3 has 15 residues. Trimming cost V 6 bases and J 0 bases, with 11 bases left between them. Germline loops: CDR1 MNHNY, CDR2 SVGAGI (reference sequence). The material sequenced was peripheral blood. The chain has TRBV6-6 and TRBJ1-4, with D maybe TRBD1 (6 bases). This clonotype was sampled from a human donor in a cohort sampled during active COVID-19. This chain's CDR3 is CASSLNRATNEKLFF. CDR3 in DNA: TGTGCCAGCAGCTTAAACAGGGCAACTAATGAAAAACTGTTTTTT.